The rows below give T cell receptor beta chains drawn from one sample of a study of identical twins. Each CDR3 protein is one row after TCRdb ran MiXCR on the 5' RACE reads. The sample includes around 490,000 distinct CDR3 sequences, roughly an eighth of them seen just once. A further study also used this sample, focusing on yellow fever vaccine responses in identical twins.

The sequenced material came from CD4+ T cells sorted from blood. Source of these receptors: a woman aged 18-29 years in good health. Each CDR3 is given with its conserved first and last residue. D genes are given only for firm matches. Rows give clone size only sometimes, using once, few, many, or a class for an expanded clone.

TRBV20-1	TRBJ2-3	-	few	13	CSASHVITDTQYF	TGCAGTGCTAGTCACGTAATTACAGATACGCAGTATTTT
TRBV18	TRBJ2-3	-	-	16	CASSPFAGQTQDTQYF	TGTGCCAGCTCACCGTTTGCAGGACAAACACAAGATACGCAGTATTTT
TRBV20-1	TRBJ1-1	-	many	13	CSAASVANTEAFF	TGCAGTGCTGCCTCAGTTGCGAACACTGAAGCTTTCTTT
TRBV3-1	TRBJ1-2	-	-	14	CASSQANRNYGYTF	TGTGCCAGCAGCCAAGCAAACAGAAACTATGGCTACACCTTC
TRBV9	TRBJ2-2	-	few	19	CASSVEGGRRGGNTGELFF	TGTGCCAGCAGCGTAGAAGGTGGCAGGAGGGGGGGGAACACCGGGGAGCTGTTTTTT
TRBV19	TRBJ2-1	-	many	14	CASGYGSSYNEQFF	TGTGCCAGTGGCTACGGCTCTTCCTACAATGAGCAGTTCTTC
TRBV24-1	TRBJ1-4	-	-	14	CATSDGETNEKLFF	TGTGCCACCAGTGATGGTGAAACTAATGAAAAACTGTTTTTT
TRBV11-2	TRBJ2-6	TRBD2	-	18	CASSTRGGTTSGANVLTF	TGTGCCAGCAGCACCCGGGGGGGGACAACCTCTGGGGCCAACGTCCTGACTTTC
TRBV12-3/TRBV12-4	TRBJ2-1	-	many	17	CASSEAKIAQSYNEQFF	TGTGCCAGCAGTGAGGCTAAGATAGCCCAATCCTACAATGAGCAGTTCTTC
TRBV6-1	TRBJ2-7	TRBD1	few	14	CASSPWGQISEQYF	TGTGCCAGCAGCCCGTGGGGACAGATTTCCGAGCAGTACTTC
TRBV28	TRBJ2-3	TRBD2	-	15	CASIFSGGISDTQYF	TGTGCCAGCATCTTTAGCGGGGGGATATCAGATACGCAGTATTTT
TRBV11-2	TRBJ2-7	TRBD1	-	14	CASTLTGGSYEQYF	TGTGCCAGCACGCTGACAGGGGGAAGCTACGAGCAGTACTTC
TRBV28	TRBJ2-5	TRBD2	-	15	CASSEGLAAQETQYF	TGTGCCAGCAGTGAGGGACTAGCGGCTCAAGAGACCCAGTACTTC
TRBV4-3	TRBJ1-2	-	-	15	CASSLLGERNYGYTF	TGCGCCAGCAGCCTCCTCGGAGAACGTAACTATGGCTACACCTTC
TRBV7-2	TRBJ1-4	-	few	14	CASSLERGWRELFF	TGTGCCAGCAGCTTAGAGAGGGGCTGGAGGGAACTGTTTTTT
TRBV4-2	TRBJ2-3	-	many	14	CASSSGQITDTQYF	TGTGCCAGCAGCTCTGGACAGATCACAGATACGCAGTATTTT
TRBV24-1	TRBJ2-2	-	many	17	CATSDSTGERNTGELFF	TGTGCCACCAGTGATTCGACAGGCGAAAGGAACACCGGGGAGCTGTTTTTT
TRBV7-9	TRBJ2-1	TRBD2	-	15	CASSSGLGSHNEQFF	TGTGCCAGCAGCTCGGGACTAGGTTCCCACAATGAGCAGTTCTTC
TRBV10-3	TRBJ2-2	-	few	15	CAISNNRDSTGELFF	TGTGCCATCAGTAATAATCGGGACTCCACCGGGGAGCTGTTTTTT
TRBV20-1	TRBJ2-1	TRBD2	few	15	CSARPRLAGNNEQFF	TGCAGTGCTAGACCTCGACTAGCGGGGAACAATGAGCAGTTCTTC
TRBV5-1	TRBJ2-3	-	few	14	CASSFEDSTDTQYF	TGCGCCAGCAGCTTTGAGGATAGCACAGATACGCAGTATTTT
TRBV11-3	TRBJ2-2	-	-	14	CASSLKGGNGELFF	TGTGCCAGCAGCTTAAAGGGGGGAAACGGGGAGCTGTTTTTT